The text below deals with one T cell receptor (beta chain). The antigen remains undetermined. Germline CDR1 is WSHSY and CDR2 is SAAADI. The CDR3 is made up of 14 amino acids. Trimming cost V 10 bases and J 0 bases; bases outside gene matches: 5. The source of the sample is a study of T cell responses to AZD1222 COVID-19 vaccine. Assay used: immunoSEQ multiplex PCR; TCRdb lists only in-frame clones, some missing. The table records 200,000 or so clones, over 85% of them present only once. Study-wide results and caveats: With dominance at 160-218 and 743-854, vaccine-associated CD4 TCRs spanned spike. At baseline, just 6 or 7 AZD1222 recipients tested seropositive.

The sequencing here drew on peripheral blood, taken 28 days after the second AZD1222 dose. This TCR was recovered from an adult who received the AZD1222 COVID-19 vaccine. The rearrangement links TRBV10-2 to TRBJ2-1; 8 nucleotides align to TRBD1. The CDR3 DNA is TGCGCCACACGACAGGGGAACTCCTACAATGAGCAGTTCTTC. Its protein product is CATRQGNSYNEQFF.